This TCR beta chain emerged from a study of blood T cell repertoires in COVID-19. The repertoire was sequenced with immunoSEQ multiplex PCR; TCRdb's copy has only in-frame clones and lacks some. In the table there are 250,000 to 400,000 clones, 75% to 90% of which are singletons. The CDR3 is 18 residues long. In germline, CDR1 is SGDLS, CDR2 YYNGEE. The J segment lost 2 bases and the V segment lost 0 bases, leaving 12 bases of the junction unmatched. Recovered status in Cohort 3 required two negative PCRs, clearance, or symptom resolution. Sequenced input: PBMCs or T cells enriched from blood (not recorded which). This sequence was found in a man aged 55-75 years who had recovered from COVID-19. This sequence joins TRBV9 and TRBJ2-7, with 9 bases matching TRBD2. The CDR3 is CASSVGGSGSRGAYEQYF. The CDR3, as DNA: TGTGCCAGCAGCGTAGGGGGTAGCGGGAGTAGAGGAGCCTACGAGCAGTACTTC. Full variable domain (rest looked up from reference TRBV9 and TRBJ2-7): DSGVTQTPKHLITATGQRVTLRCSPRSGDLSVYWYQQSLDQGLQFLIQYYNGEERAKGNILERFSAQQFPDLHSELNLSSLELGDSALYFCASSVGGSGSRGAYEQYFGPGTRLTVT.